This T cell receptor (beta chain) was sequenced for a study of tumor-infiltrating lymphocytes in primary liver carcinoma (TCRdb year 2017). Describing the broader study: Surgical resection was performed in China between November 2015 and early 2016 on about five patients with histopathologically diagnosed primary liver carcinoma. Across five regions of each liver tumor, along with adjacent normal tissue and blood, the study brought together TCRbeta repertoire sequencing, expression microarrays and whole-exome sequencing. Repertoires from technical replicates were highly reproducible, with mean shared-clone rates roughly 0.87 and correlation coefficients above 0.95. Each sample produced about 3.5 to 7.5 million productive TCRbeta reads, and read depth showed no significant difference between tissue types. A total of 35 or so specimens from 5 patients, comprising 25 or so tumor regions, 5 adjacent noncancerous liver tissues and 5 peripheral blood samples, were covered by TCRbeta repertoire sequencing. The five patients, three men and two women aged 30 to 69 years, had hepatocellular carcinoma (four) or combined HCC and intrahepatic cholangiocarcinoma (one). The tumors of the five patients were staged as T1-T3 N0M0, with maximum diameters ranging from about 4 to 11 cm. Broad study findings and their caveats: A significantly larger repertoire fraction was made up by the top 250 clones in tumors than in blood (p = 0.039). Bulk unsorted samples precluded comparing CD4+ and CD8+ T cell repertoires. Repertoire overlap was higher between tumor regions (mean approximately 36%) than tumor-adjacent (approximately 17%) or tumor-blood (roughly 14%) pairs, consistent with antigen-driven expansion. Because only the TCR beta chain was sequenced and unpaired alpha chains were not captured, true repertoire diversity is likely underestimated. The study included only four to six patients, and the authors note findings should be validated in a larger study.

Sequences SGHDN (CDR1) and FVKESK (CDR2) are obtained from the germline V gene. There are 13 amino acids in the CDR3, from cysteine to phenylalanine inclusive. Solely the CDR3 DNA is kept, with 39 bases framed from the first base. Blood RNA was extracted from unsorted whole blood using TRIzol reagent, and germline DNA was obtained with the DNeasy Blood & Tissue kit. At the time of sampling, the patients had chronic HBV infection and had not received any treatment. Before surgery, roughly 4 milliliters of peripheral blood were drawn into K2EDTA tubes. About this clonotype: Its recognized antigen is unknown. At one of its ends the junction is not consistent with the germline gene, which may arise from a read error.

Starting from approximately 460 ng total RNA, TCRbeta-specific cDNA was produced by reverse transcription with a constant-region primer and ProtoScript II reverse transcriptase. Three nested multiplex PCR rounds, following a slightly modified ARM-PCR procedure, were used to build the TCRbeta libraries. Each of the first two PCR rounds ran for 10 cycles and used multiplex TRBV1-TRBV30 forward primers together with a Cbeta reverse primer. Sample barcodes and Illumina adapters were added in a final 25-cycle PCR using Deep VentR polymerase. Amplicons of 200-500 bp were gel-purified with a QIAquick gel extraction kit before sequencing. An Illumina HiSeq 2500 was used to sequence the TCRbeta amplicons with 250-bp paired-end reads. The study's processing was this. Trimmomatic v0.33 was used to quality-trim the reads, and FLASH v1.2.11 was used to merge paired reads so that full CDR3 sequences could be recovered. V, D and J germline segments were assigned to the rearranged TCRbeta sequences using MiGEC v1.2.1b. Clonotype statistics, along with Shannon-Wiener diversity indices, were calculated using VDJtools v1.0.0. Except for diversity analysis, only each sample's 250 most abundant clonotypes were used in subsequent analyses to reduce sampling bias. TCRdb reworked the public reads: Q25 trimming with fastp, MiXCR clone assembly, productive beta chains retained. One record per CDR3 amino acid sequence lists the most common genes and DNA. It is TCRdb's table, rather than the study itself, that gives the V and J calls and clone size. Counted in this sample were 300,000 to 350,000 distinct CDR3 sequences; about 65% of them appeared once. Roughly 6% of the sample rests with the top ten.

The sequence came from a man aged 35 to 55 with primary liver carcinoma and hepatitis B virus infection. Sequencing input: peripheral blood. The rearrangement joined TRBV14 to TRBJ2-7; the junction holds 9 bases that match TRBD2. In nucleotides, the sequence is TGTGCCGGCAGGGCTAGCGGGACCTACGAGCAGTACTTC. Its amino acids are CAGRASGTYEQYF.